Listed below are T cell receptor beta chains from one sample, sequenced in a study of control samples from healthy donors and cancer patients. Libraries were prepared by immunoSEQ multiplex PCR; TCRdb keeps only in-frame clonotypes and omits some of them. The sample contains about 34,000 clones, about 85% of which appear only once. Sequencing was done on a sample of PBMCs. Receptor source: a woman aged 40 to 50 with lung cancer. The CDR3 runs from the conserved cysteine through the conserved F or W. Fields, in order: CDR3 protein, CDR3 DNA, V gene, D gene, J gene, clone size. A D gene is named only where the DNA matches it firmly. Clone size is shown for a subset of rows, as once, few, many or a class of expanded clone.

CDR3: CASSQGGQGLTYEQYF
DNA: TGTGCCAGCAGCCAAGGGGGACAGGGTCTCACCTACGAGCAGTACTTC
V: TRBV4-2
D: TRBD1
J: TRBJ2-7
size: NA

CDR3: CASSTGGEQYF
DNA: TGTGCCAGCTCAACAGGGGGCGAGCAGTACTTC
V: TRBV11-3
D: TRBD1
J: TRBJ2-7
size: NA

CDR3: CASSDRGRTDTQYF
DNA: TGTGCCAGTAGTGACAGGGGGCGCACAGATACGCAGTATTTT
V: TRBV19
D: TRBD1
J: TRBJ2-3
size: few

CDR3: CASRAGNTGELFF
DNA: TGTGCCAGCAGGGCAGGGAACACCGGGGAGCTGTTTTTT
V: TRBV6-5
D: NA
J: TRBJ2-2
size: once

CDR3: CASSQQGESYTF
DNA: TGTGCCAGCAGTCAACAGGGGGAGAGCTACACCTTC
V: TRBV11-3
D: TRBD1
J: TRBJ1-2
size: NA

CDR3: CASSPPRTNTDTQYF
DNA: TGTGCCAGCTCACCACCAAGGACAAACACAGATACGCAGTATTTT
V: TRBV18
D: NA
J: TRBJ2-3
size: NA

CDR3: CASSYTSGSSYEQYF
DNA: TGTGCCAGTAGCTATACTAGCGGCTCCTCCTACGAGCAGTACTTC
V: TRBV19
D: TRBD2
J: TRBJ2-7
size: NA

CDR3: CASSYGTGNSPLHF
DNA: TGTGCCAGCAGTTACGGGACAGGGAATTCACCCCTCCACTTT
V: TRBV6-2/TRBV6-3
D: TRBD1
J: TRBJ1-6
size: NA

CDR3: CASSYDGGPSYEQYF
DNA: TGTGCCAGCAGTTACGACGGGGGGCCTAGCTACGAGCAGTACTTC
V: TRBV6-2/TRBV6-3
D: NA
J: TRBJ2-7
size: NA

CDR3: CASSLSGGAPDTQYF
DNA: TGTGCCAGTAGCCTTAGCGGGGGGGCCCCAGATACGCAGTATTTT
V: TRBV19
D: TRBD2
J: TRBJ2-3
size: NA